Listed below are T cell receptor beta chains from one sample, sequenced in a study of sequential checkpoint blockade in melanoma. The repertoire was sequenced with immunoSEQ multiplex PCR; TCRdb's copy has only in-frame clones and lacks some. Of 4,500 to 6,000 clones listed, almost 80% are singletons. The sequences come from CD8+ T cells sorted from blood (inferred from file names), collected from a patient given nivolumab and ipilimumab in sequence. These receptors originate from a human donor with melanoma. The CDR3 runs from the conserved cysteine through the conserved F or W. The D gene is left open where the match is weak. Only some rows state a clone size, as once, few, many or a class for expanded clones.

v_call,d_call,clone_size,j_call,cdr3_nt,cdr3_aa
TRBV9,TRBD1,-,TRBJ1-1,TGTGCCAGCAGCGCCACAGGGGCTCTGAACACTGAAGCTTTCTTT,CASSATGALNTEAFF
TRBV30,TRBD2,-,TRBJ2-7,TGTGCCTGGTGGAGGGCTAGCGGGGGGCTCTACGAGCAGTACTTC,CAWWRASGGLYEQYF
TRBV28,-,few,TRBJ1-2,TGTGCCAGCAGTTTCGATTTTAGAGGATCGGGGAACTATGGCTACACCTTC,CASSFDFRGSGNYGYTF
TRBV7-2,TRBD1,few,TRBJ2-1,TGTGCCAGCAGCTTAGGAGGGGGCGCCGGTAGTGAGCAGTTCTTC,CASSLGGGAGSEQFF
TRBV19,-,-,TRBJ2-7,TGTGCCAGTAGTATAGGGAGCTACGAGCAGTACTTC,CASSIGSYEQYF
TRBV4-1,-,-,TRBJ1-1,TGCGCCAGCAGCCAAGAAGGGAGTGAAGCTTTCTTT,CASSQEGSEAFF
TRBV6-1,-,-,TRBJ2-5,TGTGCCAGCAGTGAAGCGCCTGGGGCCGTGGAGACCCAGTACTTC,CASSEAPGAVETQYF
TRBV9,TRBD2,-,TRBJ2-3,TGTGCCAGCAGCGTTAGCGGGGGGGCAACAGATACGCAGTATTTT,CASSVSGGATDTQYF
TRBV19,TRBD1,-,TRBJ1-5,TGTGCCAGTACCACCGACAGGGTATACGGCAATCAGCCCCAGCATTTT,CASTTDRVYGNQPQHF
TRBV27,TRBD2,-,TRBJ2-2,TGTGCCAGCAGTCCCGCCCTGGCGGGGGGTAGCACCGGGGAGCTGTTTTTT,CASSPALAGGSTGELFF
TRBV7-9,-,-,TRBJ2-7,TGTGCCAGCAGCTTAGAAAGTGAGGGGGACGAGCAGTACTTC,CASSLESEGDEQYF
TRBV11-2,-,-,TRBJ2-7,TGTGCCAGCAGCATGGGGCTAAGCTCCTACGAGCAGTACTTC,CASSMGLSSYEQYF
TRBV28,TRBD2,-,TRBJ2-5,TGTGCCAGCAGTTTTATCCTAGCGGGGGACCAAGAGACCCAGTACTTC,CASSFILAGDQETQYF
TRBV29-1,TRBD1,-,TRBJ1-2,TGCAGCGTTGAGACAGGGGATAACTATGGCTACACCTTC,CSVETGDNYGYTF
TRBV6-5,-,few,TRBJ1-5,TGTGCCAGCATGGACTCCACCTACAATCAGCCCCAGCATTTT,CASMDSTYNQPQHF
TRBV27,TRBD2,few,TRBJ2-1,TGTGCCAGCAGTTTAGGCGGGGGGGGGACCTACAATGAGCAGTTCTTC,CASSLGGGGTYNEQFF
TRBV7-9,-,-,TRBJ2-1,TGTGCCAGCAGCTGGCGGCTTCATGAGCAGTTCTTC,CASSWRLHEQFF
TRBV5-4,-,few,TRBJ1-3,TGTGCCAGCAGCTTGTCCAGGGGAGGGGTTATCTCTGGAAACACCATATATTTT,CASSLSRGGVISGNTIYF
TRBV27,-,few,TRBJ2-3,TGTGCCAGCAGAACAGGGTTAGATACGCAGTATTTT,CASRTGLDTQYF
TRBV5-1,-,once,TRBJ2-1,TGCGCCAGCAGCTTGGCCAGGGAGGACTATCCTGGGGGCTCCTACAATGAGCAGTTCTTC,CASSLAREDYPGGSYNEQFF
TRBV6-5,-,-,TRBJ1-1,TGTGCCAGCAGTTTTAGATTCGACAGGTCGAACACTGAAGCTTTCTTT,CASSFRFDRSNTEAFF
TRBV4-1,-,-,TRBJ1-2,TGCGCCAGCAGCCAAGATCGAAGGGGTACTAACTATGGCTACACCTTC,CASSQDRRGTNYGYTF
TRBV7-2,-,-,TRBJ2-1,TGTGCCAGCAGCTTAGACGGGGAGGTCTACAATGAGCAGTTCTTC,CASSLDGEVYNEQFF
TRBV29-1,-,-,TRBJ1-2,TGCAGCGTCCACTCCTTTGGGGAGAACTATGGCTACACCTTC,CSVHSFGENYGYTF
TRBV4-1,-,large,TRBJ1-5,TGCGCCAGCAGCCAAGAAGCGGGTCCTGTGCATTTT,CASSQEAGPVHF
TRBV7-8,TRBD2,-,TRBJ2-1,TGTGCCAGCAGCTTTAGCGGGGATGAGCAGTTCTTC,CASSFSGDEQFF
TRBV28,TRBD1,-,TRBJ1-2,TGTGCCAGTGGGACAGGGGGTTTGAATCAATATGGCTACACCTTC,CASGTGGLNQYGYTF
TRBV4-1,-,-,TRBJ1-1,TGCGCCAGCAGCCCTGGCGACATGAACACTGAAGCTTTCTTT,CASSPGDMNTEAFF
TRBV13,TRBD1,-,TRBJ2-7,TGTGCCAGCAGCCCCCAGGCGGGACAGGGGGTGACCTACGAGCAGTACTTC,CASSPQAGQGVTYEQYF
TRBV10-3,TRBD1,few,TRBJ2-7,TGTGCCATCAGCCCGGGACAGAACTCCTACGAGCAGTACTTC,CAISPGQNSYEQYF
TRBV2,TRBD2,-,TRBJ2-3,TGTGCCAGCAGATGGACTAGCGCCGTAGATACGCAGTATTTT,CASRWTSAVDTQYF
TRBV4-3,TRBD1,-,TRBJ2-1,TGCGCCAGCAGCCGGATGGGGACAGGATTTGAGCAGTTCTTC,CASSRMGTGFEQFF
TRBV28,TRBD1,medium-sized,TRBJ2-5,TGTGCCAGCAGCACCCTCGGACAGGGTGCGGAGACCCAGTACTTC,CASSTLGQGAETQYF
TRBV7-2,TRBD1,-,TRBJ2-7,TGTGCCAGCAGCGACCGGGACAGGGGGCTAATCGAGCAGTACTTC,CASSDRDRGLIEQYF
TRBV6-5,TRBD2,few,TRBJ2-2,TGTGCCAGCAGTTACTCGACTAGCGGTCACGGGGAGCTGTTTTTT,CASSYSTSGHGELFF
TRBV5-8,-,-,TRBJ2-7,TGCGCCAGCAGCCAAGACCAGGGGGGAAGCTACGAGCAGTACTTC,CASSQDQGGSYEQYF
TRBV7-9,TRBD2,few,TRBJ2-3,TGTGCCGGCGAGCGGGGAGCTACGCAGTATTTT,CAGERGATQYF
TRBV19,-,-,TRBJ2-5,TGTGCCAGTAGTATCAAGGTCTTCGGGACACCCAAAAGGGAGTGGGAGACCCAGTACTTC,CASSIKVFGTPKREWETQYF
TRBV11-2,-,-,TRBJ2-7,TGTGCCAGCAGCTCTAATCCAGGCGCCTACGAGCAGTACTTC,CASSSNPGAYEQYF
TRBV28,TRBD1,few,TRBJ1-2,TGTGCCAGCAGTTCCGACAGGGTGAACAACTATGGCTACACCTTC,CASSSDRVNNYGYTF
TRBV4-1,-,-,TRBJ1-3,TGCGCCAGCAGCCAGGATCCAGGGGCTGGAAACACCATATATTTT,CASSQDPGAGNTIYF